A single sample gave rise to the 9 T cell receptor beta chains below, sequenced in a study of Graves' ophthalmopathy and Graves' hyperthyroidism. TCR beta CDR3 regions were amplified from RNA transcripts. The library came from an HTBI-primed first-round RT-PCR and a second-round multiplex PCR. TCRdb passed the multiplex PCR reads through MiXCR, listing each CDR3 protein once. The top ten clones hold roughly 45% of a sample with 200,000 to 250,000 distinct CDR3 sequences, around a fifth of them seen once. The sequenced sample consisted of peripheral blood. The receptors come from a woman aged 45-59 years with Graves' ophthalmopathy.

This clonotype was seen repeatedly, ten times or more. The rearrangement uses TRBV19 and TRBJ1-1, with a tentative D call TRBD1 (6 bases). Germline-derived CDR1 and CDR2 are LNHDA and SQIVND (reference sequence). V was trimmed by 7 bases and J by 2 bases, leaving 11 bases between them. The CDR3 covers 13 residues. The CDR3 sequence: CASTGQTNTEAFF. CDR3 nucleotides: TGTGCCAGTACAGGACAGACTAACACTGAAGCTTTCTTT.

As regards this clonotype: The limits of the CDR3 on the DNA are not certain, so only TCRdb's listed CDR3 is given. The chain joins TRBV6-4 to TRBJ2-2; TRBD1, the table's D call, lacks a check against the DNA. Counting both end residues, the CDR3 totals 22 amino acids. The germline CDR1 and CDR2 sequences are MRHNA and SNTAGT. The CDR3: CASSDLGSGANVLTFGAGELFF.

The chain couples TRBV28 to TRBJ1-6; 8 bases fit TRBD1. Germline lookup yields CDR1 MDHEN and CDR2 SYDVKM. V lost 7 bases and J lost 8; bases outside the gene matches: 10. The CDR3 totals 15 residues. The CDR3 here is CASTEGQGGDSPLHF. As DNA, the CDR3 is TGTGCCAGCACTGAAGGACAGGGCGGTGATTCACCCCTCCACTTT.

This clonotype was counted at least ten times. V usage is TRBV20-1 and J usage is TRBJ2-5; possibly TRBD1 or TRBD2 for D (6 bases each). The J call may be mistaken, given a closer DNA end match to TRBJ2-1. This CDR3 has 12 amino acids. The V gene's germline CDR1 is DFQATT and CDR2 SNEGSKA (reference sequence). The CDR3 reads CSASGGTNEQFF. CDR3 bases: TGCAGTGCTAGTGGCGGGACAAATGAGCAGTTCTTC.

Many counts were recorded for this clonotype. The chain is built from TRBV5-1 and TRBJ1-1, with 9 positions matching TRBD1. J was trimmed by 1 base and V by 4 bases; bases with no gene match: 8. The germline gives CDR1 SGHRS, CDR2 YFSETQ. CDR3 length equals 16 residues. This chain's CDR3 is CASSSNRGPGNTEAFF. CDR3 nucleotide sequence: TGCGCCAGCAGCAGCAACAGGGGGCCAGGGAACACTGAAGCTTTCTTT. Drawing the rest from reference TRBV5-1 and TRBJ1-1, the complete variable domain is KAGVTQTPRYLIKTRGQQVTLSCSPISGHRSVSWYQQTPGQGLQFLFEYFSETQRNKGNFPGRFSGRQFSNSRSEMNVSTLELGDSALYLCASSSNRGPGNTEAFFGQGTRLTVV.

This rearrangement joins TRBV28 to TRBJ1-1; unclear D gene. V was clipped by 4 bases and J by 12 bases, with 18 bases between them. Germline CDR1 reads MDHEN; CDR2 reads SYDVKM. There are 13 residues in the CDR3. CDR3 in amino acids: CASSSVGVSRTFF. The DNA of the CDR3 is TGTGCCAGCAGTTCCGTCGGGGTCAGTAGGACTTTCTTT.

This clonotype was observed many times. The genes are TRBV14 and TRBJ2-5, with 8 bases lining up with TRBD1. J lost 7 bases, V lost 3 bases, and 13 bases had no gene match. Germline loops: CDR1 SGHDN, CDR2 FVKESK. The CDR3 consists of 16 residues. As DNA, the CDR3 is TGTGCCAGCAGCCACCGGACCGGGACAGGATGGGTGACCCAGTACTTC. Translation gives CASSHRTGTGWVTQYF.

This clonotype was seen many times. This chain joins TRBV6-5 and TRBJ2-7, with D possibly being TRBD2 (5 bases). The V gene lost 6 bases and the J gene lost 3 bases, with 15 bases spanning the gap. The CDR3 is 14 residues long. Per germline, CDR1 MNHEY and CDR2 SVGAGI. CDR3 loop: CASSPTRRNYEQYF. Written as DNA, the CDR3 is TGTGCCAGCAGCCCTACTAGACGAAACTACGAGCAGTACTTC.

There are many counts of this clonotype. V is TRBV20-1 and J is TRBJ2-7, with 9 bases lining up with TRBD2. Germline V gene sequence: CDR1 DFQATT, CDR2 SNEGSKA (reference sequence). The CDR3 runs to 15 residues. After removal of 0 bases from V and 3 bases from J, the junction contained 6 bases not matched to a gene. CDR3 in DNA: TGCAGTGCTAGAGATGAGTGGCGGGGGGGCTACGAGCAGTACTTC. Its protein product is CSARDEWRGGYEQYF.